This T cell receptor beta chain was identified during a study of blood T cell repertoires in COVID-19. Study at large: Italy, Spain and the United States were the sources of the convalescent and acute COVID-19 samples. In each case, the material was cDNA or gDNA derived from T cells, B-cell-depleted T cells, or PBMCs.

In the study's own analysis: Researchers report that nucleated cell counts were estimated from reference gene primer amplification. Using immunoSEQ multiplex PCR, the repertoire was profiled, and TCRdb retains in-frame clones only, with some absent. Clonal size and the V and J genes are those of that table, whereas D and trimming came from the DNA. The sample holds approximately 130,000 clones, just under 85% seen once. After removal of 5 bases from V and 4 bases from J, the junction contained 19 bases not matched to a gene. CDR3 length: 18 residues. Germline CDR1 and CDR2: SGHTA and FQGNSA. The source of this sequence is a human donor in a cohort sampled during active COVID-19. The sequenced sample consisted of peripheral blood. The genes are TRBV7-2 and TRBJ2-7, with 8 positions matching TRBD2. The CDR3 reads CASSPLGGAGALQYEQYF. As DNA, the CDR3 is TGTGCCAGCAGCCCACTCGGGGGGGCGGGGGCCCTCCAATACGAGCAGTACTTC.